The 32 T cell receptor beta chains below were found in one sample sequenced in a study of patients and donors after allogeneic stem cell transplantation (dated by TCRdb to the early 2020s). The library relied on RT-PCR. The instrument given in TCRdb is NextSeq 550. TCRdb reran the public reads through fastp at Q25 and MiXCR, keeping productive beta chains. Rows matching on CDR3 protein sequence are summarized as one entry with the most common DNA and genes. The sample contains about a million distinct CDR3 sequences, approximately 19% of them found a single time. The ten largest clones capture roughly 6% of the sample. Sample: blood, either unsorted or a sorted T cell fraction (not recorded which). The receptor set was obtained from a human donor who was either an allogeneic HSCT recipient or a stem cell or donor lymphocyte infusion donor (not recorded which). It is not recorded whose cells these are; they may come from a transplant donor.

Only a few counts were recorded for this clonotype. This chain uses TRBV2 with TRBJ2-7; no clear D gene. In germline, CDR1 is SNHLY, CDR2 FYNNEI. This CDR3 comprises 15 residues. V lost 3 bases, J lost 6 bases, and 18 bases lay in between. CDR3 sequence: CASSDYRTQKSEQYF. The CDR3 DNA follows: TGTGCCAGCAGTGATTATCGGACCCAGAAGTCCGAGCAGTACTTC. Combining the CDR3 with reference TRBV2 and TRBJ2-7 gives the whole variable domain EPEVTQTPSHQVTQMGQEVILRCVPISNHLYFYWYRQILGQKVEFLVSFYNNEISEKSEIFDDQFSVERPDGSNFTLKIRSTKLEDSAMYFCASSDYRTQKSEQYFGPGTRLTVT.

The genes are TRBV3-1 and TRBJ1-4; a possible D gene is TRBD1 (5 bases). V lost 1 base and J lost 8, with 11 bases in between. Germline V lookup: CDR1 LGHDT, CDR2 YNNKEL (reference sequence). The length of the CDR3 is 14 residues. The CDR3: CASSQAQGKEKLFF. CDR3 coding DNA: TGTGCCAGCAGCCAAGCGCAGGGAAAGGAAAAACTGTTTTTT.

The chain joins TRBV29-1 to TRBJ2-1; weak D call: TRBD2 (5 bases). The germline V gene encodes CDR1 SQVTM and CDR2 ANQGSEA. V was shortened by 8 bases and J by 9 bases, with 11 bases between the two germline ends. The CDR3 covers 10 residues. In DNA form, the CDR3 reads TGCAGCTATAGAGGACTTGAGCAGTTCTTC. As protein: CSYRGLEQFF.

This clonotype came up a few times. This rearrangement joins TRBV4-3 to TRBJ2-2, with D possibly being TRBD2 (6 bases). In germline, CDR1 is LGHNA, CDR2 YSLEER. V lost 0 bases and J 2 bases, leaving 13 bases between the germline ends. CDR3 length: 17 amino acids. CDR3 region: CASSQDTYGTNTGELFF. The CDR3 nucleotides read TGCGCCAGCAGCCAAGATACTTATGGGACTAACACCGGGGAGCTGTTTTTT.

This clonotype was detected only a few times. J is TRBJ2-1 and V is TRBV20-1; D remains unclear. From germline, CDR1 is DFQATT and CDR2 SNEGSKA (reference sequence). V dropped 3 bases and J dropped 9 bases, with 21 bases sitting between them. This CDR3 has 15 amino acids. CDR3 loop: CSARVLARPVGEQFF. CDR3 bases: TGCAGTGCTAGGGTTCTTGCGAGGCCTGTCGGTGAGCAGTTCTTC.

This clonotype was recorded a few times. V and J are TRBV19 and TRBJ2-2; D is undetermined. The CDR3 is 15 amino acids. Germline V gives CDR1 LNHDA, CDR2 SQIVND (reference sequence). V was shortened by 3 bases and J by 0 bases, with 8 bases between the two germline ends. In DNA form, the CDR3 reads TGTGCCAGTAGTATCGTGGGTTCGAACACCGGGGAGCTGTTTTTT. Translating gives CASSIVGSNTGELFF. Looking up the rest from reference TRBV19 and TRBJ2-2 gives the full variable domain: DGGITQSPKYLFRKEGQNVTLSCEQNLNHDAMYWYRQDPGQGLRLIYYSQIVNDFQKGDIAEGYSVSREKKESFPLTVTSAQKNPTAFYLCASSIVGSNTGELFFGEGSRLTVL.

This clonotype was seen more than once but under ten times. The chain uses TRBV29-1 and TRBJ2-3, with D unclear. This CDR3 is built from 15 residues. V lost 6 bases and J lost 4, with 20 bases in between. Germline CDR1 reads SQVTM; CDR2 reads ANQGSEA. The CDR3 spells CSVPPARTQADTQYF. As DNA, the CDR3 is TGCAGCGTCCCCCCGGCCCGGACCCAGGCAGATACGCAGTATTTT.

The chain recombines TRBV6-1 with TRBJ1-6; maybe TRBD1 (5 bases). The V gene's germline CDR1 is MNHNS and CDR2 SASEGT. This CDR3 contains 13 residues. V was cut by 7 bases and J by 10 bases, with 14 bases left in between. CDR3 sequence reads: CASKDTLSSPLHF. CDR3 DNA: TGTGCCAGCAAGGACACTCTTAGCTCACCCCTCCACTTT.

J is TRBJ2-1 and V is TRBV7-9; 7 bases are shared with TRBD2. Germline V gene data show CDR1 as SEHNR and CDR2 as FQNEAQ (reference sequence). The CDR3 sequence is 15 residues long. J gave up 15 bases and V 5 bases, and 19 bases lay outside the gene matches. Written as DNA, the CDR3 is TGTGCCAGCAGCCTGGGTTGGGGTCAGCGGGATTTATGGTTCTTC. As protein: CASSLGWGQRDLWFF.

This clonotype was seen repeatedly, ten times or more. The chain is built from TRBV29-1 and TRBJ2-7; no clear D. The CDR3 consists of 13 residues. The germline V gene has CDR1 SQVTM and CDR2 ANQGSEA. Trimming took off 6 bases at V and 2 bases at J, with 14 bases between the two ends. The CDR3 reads CSVSPKGTYEQYF. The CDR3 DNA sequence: TGCAGCGTCAGTCCCAAGGGAACCTACGAGCAGTACTTC.

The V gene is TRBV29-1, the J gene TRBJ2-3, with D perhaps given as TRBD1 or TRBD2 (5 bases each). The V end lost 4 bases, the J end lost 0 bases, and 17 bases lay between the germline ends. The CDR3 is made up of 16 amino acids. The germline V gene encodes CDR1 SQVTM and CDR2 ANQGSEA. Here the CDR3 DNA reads TGCAGCGTTGGGGGCGGGCTCGATACTAGCACAGATACGCAGTATTTT. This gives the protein CSVGGGLDTSTDTQYF.

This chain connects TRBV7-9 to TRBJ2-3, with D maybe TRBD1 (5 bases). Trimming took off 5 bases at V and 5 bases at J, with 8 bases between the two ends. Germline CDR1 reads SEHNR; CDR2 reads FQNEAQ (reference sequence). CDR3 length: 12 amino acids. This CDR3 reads CASSQTGDTQYF. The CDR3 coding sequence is TGTGCCAGCAGCCAAACAGGAGATACGCAGTATTTT.

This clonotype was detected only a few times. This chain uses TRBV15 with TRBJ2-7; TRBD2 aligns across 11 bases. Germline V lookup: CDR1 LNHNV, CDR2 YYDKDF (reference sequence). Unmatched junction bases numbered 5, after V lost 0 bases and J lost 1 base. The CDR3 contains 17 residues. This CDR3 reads CATSRDPLAGGSYEQYF. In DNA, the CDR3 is TGTGCCACCAGCAGAGATCCCCTAGCGGGAGGTTCCTACGAGCAGTACTTC.

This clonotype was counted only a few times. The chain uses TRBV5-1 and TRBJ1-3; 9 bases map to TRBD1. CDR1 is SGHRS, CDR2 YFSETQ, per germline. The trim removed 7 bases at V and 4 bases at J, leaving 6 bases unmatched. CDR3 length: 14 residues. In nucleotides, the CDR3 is TGCGCCAGCCCACAGGGGGCGCGGGGAAACACCATATATTTT. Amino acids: CASPQGARGNTIYF.

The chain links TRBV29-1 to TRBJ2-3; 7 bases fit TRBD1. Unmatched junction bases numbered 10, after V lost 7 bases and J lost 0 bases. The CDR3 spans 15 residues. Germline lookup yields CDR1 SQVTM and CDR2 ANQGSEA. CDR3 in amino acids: CSAGGGDRSTDTQYF. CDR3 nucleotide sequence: TGCAGCGCTGGGGGTGGGGACAGAAGCACAGATACGCAGTATTTT.

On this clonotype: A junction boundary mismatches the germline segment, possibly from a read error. The CDR3 sequence is CASGEGRIQETQYF. For the CDR3, the DNA is TGTGCCAGCGGTGAGGGCCGGATCCAAGAGACCCAGTACTTC. J is TRBJ2-5 and V is TRBV2; D might be TRBD2 (5 bases). The CDR3 has 14 residues. Germline CDR1 is SNHLY and CDR2 is FYNNEI.

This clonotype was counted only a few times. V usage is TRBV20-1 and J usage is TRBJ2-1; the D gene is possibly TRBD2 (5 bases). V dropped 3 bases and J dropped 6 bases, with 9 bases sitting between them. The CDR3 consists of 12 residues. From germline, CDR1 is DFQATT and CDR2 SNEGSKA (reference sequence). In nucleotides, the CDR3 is TGCAGTGCTAGCGAGCGGCGCAATGAGCAGTTCTTC. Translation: CSASERRNEQFF.

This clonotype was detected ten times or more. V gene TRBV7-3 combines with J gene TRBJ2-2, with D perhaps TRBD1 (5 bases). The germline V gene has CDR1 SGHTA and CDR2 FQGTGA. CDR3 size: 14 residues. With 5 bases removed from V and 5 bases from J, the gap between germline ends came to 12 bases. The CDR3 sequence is CASSHTGGTGELFF. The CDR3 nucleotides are TGTGCCAGCAGCCATACAGGTGGAACCGGGGAGCTGTTTTTT.

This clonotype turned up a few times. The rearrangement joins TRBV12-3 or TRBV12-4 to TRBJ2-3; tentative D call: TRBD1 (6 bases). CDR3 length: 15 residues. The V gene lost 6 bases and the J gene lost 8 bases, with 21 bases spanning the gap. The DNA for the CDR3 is TGTGCCAGCAGGCCAAACCGGGACACATTCTTTACGCAGTATTTT. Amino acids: CASRPNRDTFFTQYF.

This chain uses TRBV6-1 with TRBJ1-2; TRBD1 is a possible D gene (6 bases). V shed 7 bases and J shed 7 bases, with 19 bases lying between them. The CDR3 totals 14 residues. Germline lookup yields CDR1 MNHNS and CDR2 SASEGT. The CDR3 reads CASNKNRAGVGYTF. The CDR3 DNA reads TGTGCCAGCAACAAGAACAGGGCTGGGGTTGGCTACACCTTC.

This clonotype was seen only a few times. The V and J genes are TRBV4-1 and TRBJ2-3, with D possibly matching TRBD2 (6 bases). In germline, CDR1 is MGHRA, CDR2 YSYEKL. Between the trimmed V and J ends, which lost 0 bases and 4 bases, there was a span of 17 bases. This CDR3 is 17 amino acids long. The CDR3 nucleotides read TGCGCCAGCAGCCAAGATAAGGCAGTAGCGGTGCCAGATACGCAGTATTTT. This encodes CASSQDKAVAVPDTQYF.

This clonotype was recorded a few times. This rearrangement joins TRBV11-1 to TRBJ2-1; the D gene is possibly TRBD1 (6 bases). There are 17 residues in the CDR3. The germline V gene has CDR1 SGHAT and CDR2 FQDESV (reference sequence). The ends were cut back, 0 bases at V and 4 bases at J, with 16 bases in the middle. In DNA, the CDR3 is TGTGCCAGCAGCTTAGCGCAGGACAGAAGGCTTTACAATGAGCAGTTCTTC. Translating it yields CASSLAQDRRLYNEQFF.

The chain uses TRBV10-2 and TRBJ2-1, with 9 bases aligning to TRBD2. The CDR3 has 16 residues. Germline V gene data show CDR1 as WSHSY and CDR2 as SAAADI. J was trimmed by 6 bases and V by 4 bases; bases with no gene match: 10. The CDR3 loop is CASSVSGTSLPNEQFF. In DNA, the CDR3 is TGCGCCAGCAGTGTATCCGGGACTAGCCTCCCCAATGAGCAGTTCTTC.

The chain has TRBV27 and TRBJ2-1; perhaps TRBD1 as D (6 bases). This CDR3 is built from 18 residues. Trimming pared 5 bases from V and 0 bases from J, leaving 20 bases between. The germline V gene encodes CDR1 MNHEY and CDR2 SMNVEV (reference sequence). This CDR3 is CASSPIRRVDSSYNEQFF. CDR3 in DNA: TGTGCCAGCAGTCCAATCAGAAGGGTGGACAGCTCCTACAATGAGCAGTTCTTC.

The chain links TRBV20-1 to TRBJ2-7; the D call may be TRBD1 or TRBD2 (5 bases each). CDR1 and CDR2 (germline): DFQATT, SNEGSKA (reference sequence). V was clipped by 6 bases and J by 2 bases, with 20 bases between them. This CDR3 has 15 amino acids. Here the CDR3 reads CSAPRGASSTYEQYF. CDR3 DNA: TGCAGTGCCCCGCGAGGGGCTAGCTCTACCTACGAGCAGTACTTC.

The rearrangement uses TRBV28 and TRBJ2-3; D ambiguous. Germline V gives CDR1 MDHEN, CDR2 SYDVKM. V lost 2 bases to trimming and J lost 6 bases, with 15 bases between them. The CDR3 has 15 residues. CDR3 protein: CASSLSRPLGDTQYF. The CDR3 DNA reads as TGTGCCAGCAGTTTAAGTAGGCCCCTCGGGGATACGCAGTATTTT.

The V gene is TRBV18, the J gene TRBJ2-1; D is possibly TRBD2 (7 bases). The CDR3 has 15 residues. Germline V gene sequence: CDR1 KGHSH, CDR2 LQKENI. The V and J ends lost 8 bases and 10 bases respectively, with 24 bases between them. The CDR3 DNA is TGTGCCAGCCAGGGGAGGGATTCGGACGGCGGGGAGCAGTTCTTC. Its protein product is CASQGRDSDGGEQFF.

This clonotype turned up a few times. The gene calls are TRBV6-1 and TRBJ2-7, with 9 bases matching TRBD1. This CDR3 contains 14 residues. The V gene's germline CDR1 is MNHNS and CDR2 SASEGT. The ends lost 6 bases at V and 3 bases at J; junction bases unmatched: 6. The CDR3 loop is CASSWDRVNYEQYF. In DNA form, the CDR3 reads TGTGCCAGCAGCTGGGACAGGGTGAACTACGAGCAGTACTTC.

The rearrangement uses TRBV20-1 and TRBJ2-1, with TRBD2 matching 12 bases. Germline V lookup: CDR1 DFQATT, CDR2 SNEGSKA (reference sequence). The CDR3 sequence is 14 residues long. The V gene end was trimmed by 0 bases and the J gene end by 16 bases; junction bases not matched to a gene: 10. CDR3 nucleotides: TGCAGTGCTAGAGATAGAACTAGCGGGGGGCCTGTTTTCTTC. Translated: CSARDRTSGGPVFF.

The CDR3 nucleotides are TGCAGTGCCCAAGGGACTAGCGGGAGGTCTTACGAGCAGTACTTC. Protein sequence: CSAQGTSGRSYEQYF. V is TRBV20-1 and J is TRBJ2-7, with 15 bases that match TRBD2. The CDR3 runs 15 residues. In germline, CDR1 is DFQATT, CDR2 SNEGSKA (reference sequence). The V and J ends lost 6 bases and 4 bases, in that order; junction bases with no gene match: 7.

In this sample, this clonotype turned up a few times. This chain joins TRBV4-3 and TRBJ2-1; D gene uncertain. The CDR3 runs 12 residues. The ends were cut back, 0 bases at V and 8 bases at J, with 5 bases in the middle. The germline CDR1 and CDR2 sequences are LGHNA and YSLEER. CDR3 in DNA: TGCGCCAGCAGCCAAGACGAGGATGAGCAGTTCTTC. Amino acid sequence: CASSQDEDEQFF.

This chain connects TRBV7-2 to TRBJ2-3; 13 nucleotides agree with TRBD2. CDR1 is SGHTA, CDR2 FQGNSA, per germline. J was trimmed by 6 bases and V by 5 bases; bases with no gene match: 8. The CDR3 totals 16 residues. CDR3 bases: TGTGCCAGCAGCCCGCTACTAGCGGGAGGGGGTGATACGCAGTATTTT. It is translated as CASSPLLAGGGDTQYF. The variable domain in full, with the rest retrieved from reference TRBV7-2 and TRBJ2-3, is GAGVSQSPSNKVTEKGKDVELRCDPISGHTALYWYRQSLGQGLEFLIYFQGNSAPDKSGLPSDRFSAERTGGSVSTLTIQRTQQEDSAVYLCASSPLLAGGGDTQYFGPGTRLTVL.